A selection of T cell receptor beta chains follows, all from one sample in a study of shared clonotypes between healthy human individuals. Profiling relied on immunoSEQ multiplex PCR, and the TCRdb table lists in-frame clones only, not all of them. This sample has about 750,000 clones, with 90% to 95% found just once. Sequencing was performed on naive CD8+ T cells sorted from blood. The receptor source for this set is a man between 25 and 39 years old in good health. Each CDR3 is given with its conserved first and last residue. D genes are given only for firm matches. Not all rows give a size; the values are once, few, many and, for expanded clones, a class.

CDR3 DNA: TGTGCCAGCAGTTTAGGCGGGAGTATTTCTTACGAGCAGTACTTC
CDR3 protein: CASSLGGSISYEQYF
V gene: TRBV28
D gene: TRBD2
clone size: once
J gene: TRBJ2-7

CDR3 DNA: TGTGCCAGCAGCCAAGTTAGGAATGAGCAGTTCTTC
CDR3 protein: CASSQVRNEQFF
V gene: TRBV4-2
D gene: .
clone size: once
J gene: TRBJ2-1

CDR3 DNA: TGTGCCAGCAGGCCGACAGGTTTCACAGATACGCAGTATTTT
CDR3 protein: CASRPTGFTDTQYF
V gene: TRBV27
D gene: .
clone size: .
J gene: TRBJ2-3

CDR3 DNA: TGTGCCAGCAGTCATCCGGGACAGGGGTTGGAGACCCAGTACTTC
CDR3 protein: CASSHPGQGLETQYF
V gene: TRBV5-5
D gene: TRBD1
clone size: few
J gene: TRBJ2-5

CDR3 DNA: TGCAGCGTTGAAGGGGGGCAGGGCGACTCCTACAATGAGCAGTTCTTC
CDR3 protein: CSVEGGQGDSYNEQFF
V gene: TRBV29-1
D gene: .
clone size: once
J gene: TRBJ2-1

CDR3 DNA: TGTGCCAGCAGCCCGCTGGACAGGGTGGGGAATCAGCCCCAGCATTTT
CDR3 protein: CASSPLDRVGNQPQHF
V gene: TRBV27
D gene: TRBD1
clone size: .
J gene: TRBJ1-5

CDR3 DNA: TGTGCCAGCAGCCCCGGGCAGGGACCTAACTATGGCTACACCTTC
CDR3 protein: CASSPGQGPNYGYTF
V gene: TRBV7-6
D gene: .
clone size: .
J gene: TRBJ1-2

CDR3 DNA: TGTGCCAGCAGTGAAGGAGCGGGAGCGGCCTACGAGCAGTACTTC
CDR3 protein: CASSEGAGAAYEQYF
V gene: TRBV2
D gene: TRBD2
clone size: once
J gene: TRBJ2-7

CDR3 DNA: TGTGCCACCAGCAGTCAACTCCAGGGGTACGAGCAGTACTTC
CDR3 protein: CATSSQLQGYEQYF
V gene: TRBV15
D gene: .
clone size: once
J gene: TRBJ2-7

CDR3 DNA: TGTGCCAGTAGTATCGCTAGCGCCACAGATACGCAGTATTTT
CDR3 protein: CASSIASATDTQYF
V gene: TRBV19
D gene: .
clone size: .
J gene: TRBJ2-3

CDR3 DNA: TGTGCCAGCAGCCTCCGTACCGCGGACGAGCAGTACTTC
CDR3 protein: CASSLRTADEQYF
V gene: TRBV13
D gene: .
clone size: .
J gene: TRBJ2-7

CDR3 DNA: TGTGCCAGCAGCTTGGTTGCGAACACCGGGGAGCTGTTTTTT
CDR3 protein: CASSLVANTGELFF
V gene: TRBV5-5
D gene: .
clone size: .
J gene: TRBJ2-2

CDR3 DNA: TGTGCCACCAGCAGAGACGGACTAGCGGGACGGGTCGGGGAGCTGTTTTTT
CDR3 protein: CATSRDGLAGRVGELFF
V gene: TRBV15
D gene: TRBD2
clone size: .
J gene: TRBJ2-2

CDR3 DNA: TGTGCCAGCAGTGATGGGACAGGGGGGAATCAGCCCCAGCATTTT
CDR3 protein: CASSDGTGGNQPQHF
V gene: TRBV2
D gene: TRBD1
clone size: .
J gene: TRBJ1-5

CDR3 DNA: TGTGCCAGCAGCTTAGCGGAGGGCTACGAGCAGTACTTC
CDR3 protein: CASSLAEGYEQYF
V gene: TRBV11-2
D gene: .
clone size: .
J gene: TRBJ2-7

CDR3 DNA: TGCGCCAGCAGCGGGACTAGCGGACCCTACGAGCAGTACTTC
CDR3 protein: CASSGTSGPYEQYF
V gene: TRBV10-2
D gene: TRBD2
clone size: .
J gene: TRBJ2-7

CDR3 DNA: TGTGCCAGCAGTGGCACTCCTAGCGACGGGCAGTTCTTC
CDR3 protein: CASSGTPSDGQFF
V gene: TRBV2
D gene: .
clone size: .
J gene: TRBJ2-1

CDR3 DNA: TGTGCCAGCAGCCCCGACGAGGGGACTAGCGGGAGAAGCTCCTACAATGAGCAGTTCTTC
CDR3 protein: CASSPDEGTSGRSSYNEQFF
V gene: TRBV9
D gene: TRBD2
clone size: .
J gene: TRBJ2-1

CDR3 DNA: TGTGCCAGCAGCGTTAGCGGGAGCGATCTCTACAATGAGCAGTTCTTC
CDR3 protein: CASSVSGSDLYNEQFF
V gene: TRBV9
D gene: TRBD2
clone size: .
J gene: TRBJ2-1

CDR3 DNA: TGTGCCAGCAGCTCCCCGGACAGTTCCACTGAAGCTTTCTTT
CDR3 protein: CASSSPDSSTEAFF
V gene: TRBV7-2
D gene: .
clone size: .
J gene: TRBJ1-1

CDR3 DNA: TGTGCCAGCAGTTTATCTACCAGGTCCTACCGAAGAGCATCTTACGAGCAGTACTTC
CDR3 protein: CASSLSTRSYRRASYEQYF
V gene: TRBV27
D gene: .
clone size: .
J gene: TRBJ2-7

CDR3 DNA: TGTGCCTGGAGTCGGGGACGCTCTAGCACAGATACGCAGTATTTT
CDR3 protein: CAWSRGRSSTDTQYF
V gene: TRBV30
D gene: .
clone size: .
J gene: TRBJ2-3

CDR3 DNA: TGTGCCAGCAGCTTTGAGCCCTCGGGCACTGAAGCTTTCTTT
CDR3 protein: CASSFEPSGTEAFF
V gene: TRBV7-6
D gene: .
clone size: .
J gene: TRBJ1-1

CDR3 DNA: TGTGCCAGCATTCAAACTAGCGGGAGTTTAGGACAAGAGACCCAGTACTTC
CDR3 protein: CASIQTSGSLGQETQYF
V gene: TRBV2
D gene: TRBD2
clone size: .
J gene: TRBJ2-5

CDR3 DNA: TGTGCCAGCAGTTGGGGGGGTTGGCAGTACTTC
CDR3 protein: CASSWGGWQYF
V gene: TRBV27
D gene: TRBD2
clone size: .
J gene: TRBJ2-7

CDR3 DNA: TGTGCCAGCAGCGCCCTCAGAGGGGCCGCCTACTACGAGCAGTACTTC
CDR3 protein: CASSALRGAAYYEQYF
V gene: TRBV7-6
D gene: .
clone size: many
J gene: TRBJ2-7

CDR3 DNA: TGTGCCAGCAGTTTAAGACAGTACTACGAGCAGTACTTC
CDR3 protein: CASSLRQYYEQYF
V gene: TRBV27
D gene: .
clone size: .
J gene: TRBJ2-7

CDR3 DNA: TGTGCCAGTAGTGCGACAGTCTACTACGAGCAGTACTTC
CDR3 protein: CASSATVYYEQYF
V gene: TRBV19
D gene: .
clone size: .
J gene: TRBJ2-7

CDR3 DNA: TGTGCCAGCAGCACCACCCTGAGGCAGTACCACGAGCAGTACTTC
CDR3 protein: CASSTTLRQYHEQYF
V gene: TRBV7-9
D gene: .
clone size: .
J gene: TRBJ2-7

CDR3 DNA: TGTGCCAGCAGTTTGGAGGGGGCTCAGCCCCAGCATTTT
CDR3 protein: CASSLEGAQPQHF
V gene: TRBV27
D gene: TRBD1
clone size: .
J gene: TRBJ1-5

CDR3 DNA: TGCGCCAGCAGTCGTGGGACAGCAACTAATGAAAAACTGTTTTTT
CDR3 protein: CASSRGTATNEKLFF
V gene: TRBV10-1
D gene: TRBD1
clone size: .
J gene: TRBJ1-4

CDR3 DNA: TGTGCCAGCAGTTTCATCCCCGGGACCGAATACTTCTACGAGCAGTACTTC
CDR3 protein: CASSFIPGTEYFYEQYF
V gene: TRBV28
D gene: .
clone size: .
J gene: TRBJ2-7

CDR3 DNA: TGTGCCAGCAGACGTATTACTATGGACAGGCTTATTATAACGGGTGGCTACACCTTC
CDR3 protein: CASRRITMDRLIITGGYTF
V gene: TRBV7-2
D gene: TRBD1
clone size: .
J gene: TRBJ1-2

CDR3 DNA: TGTGCCAGCAGTGGTAGGACAGGGGGCACCGGGGAGCTGTTTTTT
CDR3 protein: CASSGRTGGTGELFF
V gene: TRBV6-1
D gene: TRBD1
clone size: .
J gene: TRBJ2-2

CDR3 DNA: TGCGCCAGCAGCCAAGAGACTGCGCTGGCAGATACGCAGTATTTT
CDR3 protein: CASSQETALADTQYF
V gene: TRBV4-1
D gene: .
clone size: .
J gene: TRBJ2-3

CDR3 DNA: TGTGCCAGCAGTTGGGGACAGGGGGCCGACGAGCAGTACTTC
CDR3 protein: CASSWGQGADEQYF
V gene: TRBV13
D gene: TRBD1
clone size: .
J gene: TRBJ2-7

CDR3 DNA: TGTGCCAGCAGTTACTCCGCGGCCGAAAGTAACGCTTTCTTT
CDR3 protein: CASSYSAAESNAFF
V gene: TRBV6-5
D gene: .
clone size: .
J gene: TRBJ1-1

CDR3 DNA: TGTGCCAGCAGTTTATCGGCCCGGGGCGGGACTAGCGGCTACGAGCAGTACTTC
CDR3 protein: CASSLSARGGTSGYEQYF
V gene: TRBV27
D gene: TRBD2
clone size: .
J gene: TRBJ2-7

CDR3 DNA: TGTGCCAGCAGTTGGGGCACAGCCTACGAGCAGTACTTC
CDR3 protein: CASSWGTAYEQYF
V gene: TRBV27
D gene: .
clone size: .
J gene: TRBJ2-7

CDR3 DNA: TGTGCCTGCCCAGGACGACAGAAGGACCACTACACCTTC
CDR3 protein: CACPGRQKDHYTF
V gene: TRBV30
D gene: .
clone size: .
J gene: TRBJ1-2

CDR3 DNA: TGTGCCAGCAGCCGGGCTGGTGGGGATACGCAGTATTTT
CDR3 protein: CASSRAGGDTQYF
V gene: TRBV14
D gene: .
clone size: .
J gene: TRBJ2-3

CDR3 DNA: TGTGCCAGCCATGGAGGGCGGGGGCGCGGAAACACCGGGGAGCTGTTTTTT
CDR3 protein: CASHGGRGRGNTGELFF
V gene: TRBV27
D gene: .
clone size: .
J gene: TRBJ2-2

CDR3 DNA: TGTGCCACCAGCAGGGAGACAACTACCAATGGCTACACCTTC
CDR3 protein: CATSRETTTNGYTF
V gene: TRBV15
D gene: .
clone size: few
J gene: TRBJ1-2

CDR3 DNA: TGCAGCGTTGGGGTCGAACAGGGTTTCAACACAGATACGCAGTATTTT
CDR3 protein: CSVGVEQGFNTDTQYF
V gene: TRBV29-1
D gene: .
clone size: .
J gene: TRBJ2-3

CDR3 DNA: TGTGCCAGCAGCGTTAAGAGGCCCTACGAGCAGTACTTC
CDR3 protein: CASSVKRPYEQYF
V gene: TRBV21-1
D gene: .
clone size: .
J gene: TRBJ2-7

CDR3 DNA: TGTGCCAGCGACCAAGCGAGGGGGAGCTACGAGCAGTACTTC
CDR3 protein: CASDQARGSYEQYF
V gene: TRBV7-2
D gene: .
clone size: .
J gene: TRBJ2-7